This TCR beta chain was captured in a study of Graves' ophthalmopathy and Graves' hyperthyroidism. Excluded were patients with other autoimmune diseases, uncontrolled infections, pregnancy or lactation. The CDR3 spans 14 residues. V was clipped by 6 bases and J by 7 bases; unmatched bases: 8. Germline loops: CDR1 MDHEN, CDR2 SYDVKM. General observations from the study: Blood shared most expanded thyroid clonotypes above 0.001 frequency. Classification of ophthalmopathy versus stable hyperthyroidism by a 13-signature model yielded under 90% sensitivity and 75% to 84% specificity.

A word on this clonotype: Its antigen remains unknown.

Investigators amplified TCR beta CDR3 regions from RNA transcripts. The first round was an RT-PCR with HTBI primers, and the second round was a multiplex PCR. TCRdb ran MiXCR on the multiplex PCR reads and lists one entry per CDR3 protein. This sample carries around 400,000 distinct CDR3 sequences, around 21% of them seen once, and the ten largest clones take around 3.1%. J is TRBJ2-7 and V is TRBV28; 11 nucleotides agree with TRBD2. The receptor was derived from a woman younger than 35 with stable Graves' hyperthyroidism. Sequencing used peripheral blood. Written as DNA, the CDR3 is TGTGCCAGCAGCACTAGCGGGAGACGGGAGGAGCAGTACTTC. Encoded protein: CASSTSGRREEQYF.